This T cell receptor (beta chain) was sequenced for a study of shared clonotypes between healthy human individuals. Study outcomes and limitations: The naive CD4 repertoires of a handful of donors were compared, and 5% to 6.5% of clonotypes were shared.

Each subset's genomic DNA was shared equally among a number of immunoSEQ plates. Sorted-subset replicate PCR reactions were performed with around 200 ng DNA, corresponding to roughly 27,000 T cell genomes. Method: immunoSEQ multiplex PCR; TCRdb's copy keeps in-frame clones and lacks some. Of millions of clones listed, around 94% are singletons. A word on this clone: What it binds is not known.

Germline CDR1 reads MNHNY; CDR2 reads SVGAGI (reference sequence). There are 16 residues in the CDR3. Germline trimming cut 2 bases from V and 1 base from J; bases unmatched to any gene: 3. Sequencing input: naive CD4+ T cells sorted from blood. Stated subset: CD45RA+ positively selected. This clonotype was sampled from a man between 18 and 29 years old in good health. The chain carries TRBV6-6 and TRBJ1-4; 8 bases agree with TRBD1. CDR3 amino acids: CASSYPGQGTNEKLFF. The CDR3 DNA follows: TGTGCCAGCAGTTACCCCGGACAGGGAACTAATGAAAAACTGTTTTTT.